The present entry profiles one TCR beta chain with its context. Its specificity is unknown. Unstimulated Tregs (CD4+CD25+CD127-) and CD4+CD25- non-Tregs were sorted from PBMCs. The sample belongs to a study of Tregs in tolerant kidney transplant recipients. Trimming removed 1 base from V and 4 bases from J, with 14 bases in between. This CDR3 is 15 amino acids long. The germline CDR1 and CDR2 sequences are GTSNPN and SVGIG (reference sequence). Profiled with immunoSEQ multiplex PCR; TCRdb holds only in-frame clones, not every one. The sample lists tens of thousands of clones; around 84% were seen once. Findings and limits, study-wide: Expanding Tregs on activated donor B cells appeared to best identify donor-specific TCRbeta clones. The small number of patients limits these findings pending further validation.

The sequenced sample consisted of CD4+ T cells from blood. This rearrangement joins TRBV30 to TRBJ1-3, with D maybe TRBD1 (5 bases). This sequence was found in a human donor in good health. The CDR3 sequence: CAWSETGTSGNTIYF. Here the CDR3 DNA reads TGTGCCTGGAGTGAGACCGGGACTTCAGGAAACACCATATATTTT.